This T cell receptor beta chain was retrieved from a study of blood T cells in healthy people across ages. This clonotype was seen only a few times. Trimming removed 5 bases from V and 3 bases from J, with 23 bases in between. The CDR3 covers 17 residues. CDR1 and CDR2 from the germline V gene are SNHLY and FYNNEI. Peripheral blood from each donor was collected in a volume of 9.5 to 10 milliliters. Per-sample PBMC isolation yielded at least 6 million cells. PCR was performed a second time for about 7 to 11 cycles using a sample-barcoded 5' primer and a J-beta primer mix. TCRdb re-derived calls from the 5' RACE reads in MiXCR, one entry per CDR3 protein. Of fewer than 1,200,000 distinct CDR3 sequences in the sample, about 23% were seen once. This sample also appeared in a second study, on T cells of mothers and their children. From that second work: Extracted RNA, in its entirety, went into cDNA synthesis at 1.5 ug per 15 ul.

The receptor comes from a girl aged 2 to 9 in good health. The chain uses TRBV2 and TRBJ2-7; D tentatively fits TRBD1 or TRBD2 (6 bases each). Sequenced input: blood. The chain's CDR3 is CASSFSTRGAIIYEQYF. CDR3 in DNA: TGTGCCAGCAGTTTCTCCACGAGGGGGGCTATTATCTACGAGCAGTACTTC.